The entry below describes one T cell receptor beta chain. These data belong to a study of control samples from healthy donors and cancer patients. Measured with immunoSEQ multiplex PCR; TCRdb has only the in-frame clones, and not every one. The profile shows over 150,000 clones, around nine tenths of them singletons. The sample consisted of blood. The clonotype originates from a man aged 25-40 years in good health.

In DNA, the CDR3 is TGTGCCAGCAGCCCATCGGGCAGCTCCTACGAGCAGTACTTC. Encoded protein: CASSPSGSSYEQYF. This chain links TRBV6-5 with TRBJ2-7; no definite D call. Per germline, CDR1 MNHEY and CDR2 SVGAGI. This CDR3 is built from 14 residues. The ends were cut back, 6 bases at V and 0 bases at J, with 12 bases in the middle.